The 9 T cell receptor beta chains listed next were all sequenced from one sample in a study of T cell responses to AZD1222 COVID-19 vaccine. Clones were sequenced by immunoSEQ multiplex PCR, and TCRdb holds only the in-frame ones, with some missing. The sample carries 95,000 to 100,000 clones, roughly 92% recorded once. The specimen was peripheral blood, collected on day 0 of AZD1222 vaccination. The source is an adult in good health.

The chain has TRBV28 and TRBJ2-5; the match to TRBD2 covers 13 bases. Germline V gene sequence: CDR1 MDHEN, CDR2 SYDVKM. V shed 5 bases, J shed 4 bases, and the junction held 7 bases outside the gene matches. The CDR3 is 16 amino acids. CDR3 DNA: TGTGCCAGCAGTCCAGGACTAGCGGGAGAATTAGAGACCCAGTACTTC. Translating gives CASSPGLAGELETQYF.

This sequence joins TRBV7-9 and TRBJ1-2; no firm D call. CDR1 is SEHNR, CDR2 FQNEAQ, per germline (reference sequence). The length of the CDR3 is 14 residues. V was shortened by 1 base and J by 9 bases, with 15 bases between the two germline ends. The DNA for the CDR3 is TGTGCCAGCAGCTTAGATCCGGCGGCTACAAGCTACACCTTC. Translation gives CASSLDPAATSYTF.

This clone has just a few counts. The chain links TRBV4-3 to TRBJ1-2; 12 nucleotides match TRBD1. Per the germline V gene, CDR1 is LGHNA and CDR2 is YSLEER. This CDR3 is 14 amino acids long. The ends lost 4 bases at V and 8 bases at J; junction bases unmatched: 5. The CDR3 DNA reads TGCGCCAGCAGCCCCCCGGGACAGGGGGCGGGCTACACCTTC. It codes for CASSPPGQGAGYTF.

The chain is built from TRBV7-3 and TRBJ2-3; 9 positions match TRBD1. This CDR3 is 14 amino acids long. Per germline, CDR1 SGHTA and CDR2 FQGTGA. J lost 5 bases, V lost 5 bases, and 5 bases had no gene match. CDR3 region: CASSLGQGGDTQYF. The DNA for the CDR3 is TGTGCCAGCAGCCTGGGACAGGGTGGAGATACGCAGTATTTT.

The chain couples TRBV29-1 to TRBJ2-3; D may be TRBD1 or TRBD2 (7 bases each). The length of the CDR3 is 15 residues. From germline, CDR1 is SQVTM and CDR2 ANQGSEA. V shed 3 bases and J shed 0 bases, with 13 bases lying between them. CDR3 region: CSVEGGDSSTDTQYF. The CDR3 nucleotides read TGCAGCGTTGAGGGGGGGGACAGTAGCACAGATACGCAGTATTTT.

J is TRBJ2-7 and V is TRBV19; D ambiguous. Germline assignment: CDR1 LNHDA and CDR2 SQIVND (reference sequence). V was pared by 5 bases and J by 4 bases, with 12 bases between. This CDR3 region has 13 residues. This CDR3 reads CASSPADVYEQYF. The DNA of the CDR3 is TGTGCCAGTAGTCCGGCGGACGTTTACGAGCAGTACTTC.

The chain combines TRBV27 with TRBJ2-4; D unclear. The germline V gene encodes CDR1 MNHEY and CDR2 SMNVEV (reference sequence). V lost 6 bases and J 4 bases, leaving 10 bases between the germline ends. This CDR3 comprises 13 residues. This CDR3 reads CASRNSAKNIQYF. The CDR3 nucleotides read TGTGCCAGCAGAAATTCGGCTAAAAACATTCAGTACTTC.

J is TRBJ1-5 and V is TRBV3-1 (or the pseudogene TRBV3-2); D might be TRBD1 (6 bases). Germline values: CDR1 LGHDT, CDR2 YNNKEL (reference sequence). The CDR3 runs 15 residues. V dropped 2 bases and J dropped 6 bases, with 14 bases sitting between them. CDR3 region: CASSQRGGGFQPQHF. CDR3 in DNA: TGTGCCAGCAGCCAAAGAGGGGGTGGATTTCAGCCCCAGCATTTT.

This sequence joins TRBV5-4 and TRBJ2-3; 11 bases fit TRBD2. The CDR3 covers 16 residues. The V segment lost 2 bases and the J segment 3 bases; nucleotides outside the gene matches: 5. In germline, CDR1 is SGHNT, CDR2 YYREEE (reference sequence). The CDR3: CASSLRLAGGTDTQYF. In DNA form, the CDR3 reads TGTGCCAGCAGCTTAAGGCTAGCGGGGGGAACAGATACGCAGTATTTT.